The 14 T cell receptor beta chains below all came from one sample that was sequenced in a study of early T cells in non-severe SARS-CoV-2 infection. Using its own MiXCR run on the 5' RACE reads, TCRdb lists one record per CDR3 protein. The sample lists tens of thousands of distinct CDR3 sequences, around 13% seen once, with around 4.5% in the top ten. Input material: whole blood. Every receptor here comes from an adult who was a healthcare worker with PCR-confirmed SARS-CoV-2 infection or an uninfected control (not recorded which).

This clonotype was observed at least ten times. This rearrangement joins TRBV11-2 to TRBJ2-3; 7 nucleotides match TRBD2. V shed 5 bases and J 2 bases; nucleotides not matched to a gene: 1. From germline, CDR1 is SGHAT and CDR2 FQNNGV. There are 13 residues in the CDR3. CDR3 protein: CASSGGDTDTQYF. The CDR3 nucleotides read TGTGCCAGCAGCGGGGGGGACACAGATACGCAGTATTTT.

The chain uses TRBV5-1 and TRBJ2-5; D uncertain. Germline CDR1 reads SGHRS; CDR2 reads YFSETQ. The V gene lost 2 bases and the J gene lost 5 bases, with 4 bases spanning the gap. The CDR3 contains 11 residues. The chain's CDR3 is CASSFSETQYF. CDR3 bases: TGCGCCAGCAGCTTTTCGGAGACCCAGTACTTC.

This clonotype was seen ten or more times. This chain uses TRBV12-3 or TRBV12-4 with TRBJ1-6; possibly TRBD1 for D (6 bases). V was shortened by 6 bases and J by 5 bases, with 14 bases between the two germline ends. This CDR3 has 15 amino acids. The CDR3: CASSHDRQDNSPLHF. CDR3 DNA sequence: TGTGCCAGCAGCCACGATCGACAGGATAATTCACCCCTCCACTTT.

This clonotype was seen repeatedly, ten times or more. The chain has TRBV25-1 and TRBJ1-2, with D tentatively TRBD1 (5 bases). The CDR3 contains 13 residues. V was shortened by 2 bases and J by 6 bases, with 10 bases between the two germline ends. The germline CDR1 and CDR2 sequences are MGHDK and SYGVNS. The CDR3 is CASSERRANGYTF. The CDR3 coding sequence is TGTGCCAGCAGTGAACGCAGGGCCAATGGCTACACCTTC.

CDR3 bases: TGCGCCAGCAGCACCTCACAGCTCGATGGGGGAAACATTCAGTACTTC. It encodes CASSTSQLDGGNIQYF. The rearrangement links TRBV5-1 to TRBJ2-4, with D perhaps given as TRBD1 or TRBD2 (5 bases each). Per germline, CDR1 SGHRS and CDR2 YFSETQ. The V end was cut by 4 bases, the J end by 6 bases, with 20 bases between. The CDR3 extends over 16 amino acids.

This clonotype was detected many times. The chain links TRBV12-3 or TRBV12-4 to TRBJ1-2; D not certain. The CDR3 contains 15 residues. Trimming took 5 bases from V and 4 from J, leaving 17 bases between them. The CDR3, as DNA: TGTGCCAGCAGTCCACCCCCGTGGTTCGCCTATGGCTACACCTTC. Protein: CASSPPPWFAYGYTF.

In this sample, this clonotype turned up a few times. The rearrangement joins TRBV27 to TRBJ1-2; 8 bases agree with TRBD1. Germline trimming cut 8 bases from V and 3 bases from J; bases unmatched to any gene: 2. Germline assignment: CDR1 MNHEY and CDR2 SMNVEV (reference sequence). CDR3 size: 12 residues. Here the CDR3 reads CASGTGYYGYTF. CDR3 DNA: TGTGCCAGCGGGACAGGATACTATGGCTACACCTTC.

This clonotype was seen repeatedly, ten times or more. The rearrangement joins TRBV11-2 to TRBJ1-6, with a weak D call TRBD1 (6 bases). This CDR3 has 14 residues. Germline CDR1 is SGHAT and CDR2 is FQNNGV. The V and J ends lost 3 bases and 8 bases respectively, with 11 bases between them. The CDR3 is CASSLAGVHSPLHF. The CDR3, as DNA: TGTGCCAGCAGCTTGGCAGGGGTCCATTCACCCCTCCACTTT.

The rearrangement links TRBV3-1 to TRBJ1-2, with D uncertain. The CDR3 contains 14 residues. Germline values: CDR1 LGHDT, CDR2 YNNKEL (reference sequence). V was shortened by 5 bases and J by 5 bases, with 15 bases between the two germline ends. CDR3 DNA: TGTGCCAGCAGCGGGGATGTGATCAAATATGGCTACACCTTC. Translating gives CASSGDVIKYGYTF.

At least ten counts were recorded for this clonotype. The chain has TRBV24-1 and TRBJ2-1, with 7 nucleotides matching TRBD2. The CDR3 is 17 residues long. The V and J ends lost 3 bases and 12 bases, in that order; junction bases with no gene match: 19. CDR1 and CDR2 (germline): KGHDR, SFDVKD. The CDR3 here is CATSDPSSSGSRGGQFF. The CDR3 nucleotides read TGTGCCACCAGTGATCCATCGTCTAGCGGATCTAGGGGCGGGCAGTTCTTC.

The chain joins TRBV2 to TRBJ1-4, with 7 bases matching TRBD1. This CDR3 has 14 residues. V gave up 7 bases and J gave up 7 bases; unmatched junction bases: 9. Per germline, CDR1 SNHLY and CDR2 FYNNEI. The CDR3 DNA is TGTGCCAGCACCCGGGACAGCGAGATTGAAAAACTGTTTTTT. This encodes CASTRDSEIEKLFF.

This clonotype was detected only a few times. CDR3 residues: CASSVQGALEKLFF. The CDR3 bases are TGTGCCAGCAGCGTACAGGGGGCGCTTGAAAAACTGTTTTTT. The chain combines TRBV5-4 with TRBJ1-4, with 9 nucleotides matching TRBD1. The CDR3 is 14 amino acids. J lost 7 bases, V lost 4 bases, and 5 bases had no gene match. Germline V gene lookup returns CDR1 SGHNT and CDR2 YYREEE (reference sequence).

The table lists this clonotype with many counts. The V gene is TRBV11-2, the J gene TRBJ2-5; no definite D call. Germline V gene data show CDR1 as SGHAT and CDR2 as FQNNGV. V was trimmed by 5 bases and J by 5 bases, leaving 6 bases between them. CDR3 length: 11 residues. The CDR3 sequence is CASSLAETQYF. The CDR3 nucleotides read TGTGCCAGCAGCCTGGCGGAGACCCAGTACTTC.

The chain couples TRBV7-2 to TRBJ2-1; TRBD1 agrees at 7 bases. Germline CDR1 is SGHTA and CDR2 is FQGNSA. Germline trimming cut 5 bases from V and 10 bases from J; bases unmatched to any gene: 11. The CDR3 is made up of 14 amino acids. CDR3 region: CASSTRQGRGEQFF. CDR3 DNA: TGTGCCAGCAGCACCCGACAGGGAAGAGGAGAGCAGTTCTTC.